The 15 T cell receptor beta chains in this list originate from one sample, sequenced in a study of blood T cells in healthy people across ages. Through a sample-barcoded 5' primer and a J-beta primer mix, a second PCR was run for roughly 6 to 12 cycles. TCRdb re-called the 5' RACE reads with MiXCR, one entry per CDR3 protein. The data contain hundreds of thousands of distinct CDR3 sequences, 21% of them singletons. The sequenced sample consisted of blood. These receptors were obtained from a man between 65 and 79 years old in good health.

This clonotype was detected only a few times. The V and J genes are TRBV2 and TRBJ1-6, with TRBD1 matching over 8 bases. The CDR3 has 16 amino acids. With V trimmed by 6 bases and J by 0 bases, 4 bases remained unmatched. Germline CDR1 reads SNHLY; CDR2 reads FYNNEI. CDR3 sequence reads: CASRRDRSSYNSPLHF. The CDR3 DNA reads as TGTGCCAGCAGACGGGACAGGAGCTCCTATAATTCACCCCTCCACTTT.

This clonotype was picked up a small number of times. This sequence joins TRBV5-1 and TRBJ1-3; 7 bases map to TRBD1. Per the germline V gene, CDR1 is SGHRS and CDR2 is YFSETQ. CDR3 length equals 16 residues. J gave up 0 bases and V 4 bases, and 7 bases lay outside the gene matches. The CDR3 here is CASSPGQELSGNTIYF. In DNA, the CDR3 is TGCGCCAGCAGCCCAGGACAGGAGCTCTCTGGAAACACCATATATTTT.

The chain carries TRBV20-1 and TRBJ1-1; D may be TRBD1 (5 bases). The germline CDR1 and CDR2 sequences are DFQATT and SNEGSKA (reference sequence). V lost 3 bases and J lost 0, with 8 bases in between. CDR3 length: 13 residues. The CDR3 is CSASRDMNTEAFF. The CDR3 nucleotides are TGCAGTGCTAGCAGGGATATGAACACTGAAGCTTTCTTT.

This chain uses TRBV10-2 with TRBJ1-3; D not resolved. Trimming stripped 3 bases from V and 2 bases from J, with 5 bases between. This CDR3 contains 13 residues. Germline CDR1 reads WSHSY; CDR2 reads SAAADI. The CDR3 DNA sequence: TGCGCCAGCAGTGAATGGGCTGGAAACACCATATATTTT. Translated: CASSEWAGNTIYF.

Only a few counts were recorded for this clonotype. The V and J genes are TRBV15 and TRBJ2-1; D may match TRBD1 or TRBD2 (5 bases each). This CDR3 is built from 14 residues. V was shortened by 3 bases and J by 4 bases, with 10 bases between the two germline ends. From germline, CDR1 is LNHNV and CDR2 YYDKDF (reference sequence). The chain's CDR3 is CATSRPGPYNEQFF. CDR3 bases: TGTGCCACCAGCAGGCCGGGACCGTACAATGAGCAGTTCTTC.

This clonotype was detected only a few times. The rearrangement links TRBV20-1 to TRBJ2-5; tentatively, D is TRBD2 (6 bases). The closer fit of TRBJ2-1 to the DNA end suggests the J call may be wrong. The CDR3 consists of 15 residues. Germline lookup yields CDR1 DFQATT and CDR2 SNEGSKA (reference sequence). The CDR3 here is CSARDAGLHDNEQFF. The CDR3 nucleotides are TGCAGTGCTAGAGATGCGGGGCTTCATGATAATGAGCAGTTCTTC.

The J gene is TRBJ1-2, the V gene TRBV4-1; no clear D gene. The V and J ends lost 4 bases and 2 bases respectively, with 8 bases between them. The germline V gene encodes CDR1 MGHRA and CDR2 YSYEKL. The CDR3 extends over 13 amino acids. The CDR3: CASSPTWNYGYTF. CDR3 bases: TGCGCCAGCAGCCCGACTTGGAACTATGGCTACACCTTC.

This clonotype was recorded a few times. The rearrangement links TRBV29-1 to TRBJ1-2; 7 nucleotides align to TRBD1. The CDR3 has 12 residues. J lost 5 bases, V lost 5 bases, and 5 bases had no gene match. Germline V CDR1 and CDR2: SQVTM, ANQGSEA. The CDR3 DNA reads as TGCAGCGTTTCGACAGGGTCTTATGGCTACACCTTC. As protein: CSVSTGSYGYTF.

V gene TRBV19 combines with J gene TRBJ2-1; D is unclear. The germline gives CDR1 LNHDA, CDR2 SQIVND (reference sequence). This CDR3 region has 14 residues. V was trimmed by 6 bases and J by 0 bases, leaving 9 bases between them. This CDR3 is CASSGPGSYNEQFF. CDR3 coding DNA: TGTGCCAGTAGCGGCCCGGGCTCCTACAATGAGCAGTTCTTC. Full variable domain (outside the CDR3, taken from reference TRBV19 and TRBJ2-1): DGGITQSPKYLFRKEGQNVTLSCEQNLNHDAMYWYRQDPGQGLRLIYYSQIVNDFQKGDIAEGYSVSREKKESFPLTVTSAQKNPTAFYLCASSGPGSYNEQFFGPGTRLTVL.

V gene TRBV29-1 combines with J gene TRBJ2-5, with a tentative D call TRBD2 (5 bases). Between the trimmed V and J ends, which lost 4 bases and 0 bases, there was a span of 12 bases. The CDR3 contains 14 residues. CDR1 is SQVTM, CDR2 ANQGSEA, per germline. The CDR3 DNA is TGCAGCGTTGGTGAGGGTACTTACCAAGAGACCCAGTACTTC. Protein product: CSVGEGTYQETQYF.

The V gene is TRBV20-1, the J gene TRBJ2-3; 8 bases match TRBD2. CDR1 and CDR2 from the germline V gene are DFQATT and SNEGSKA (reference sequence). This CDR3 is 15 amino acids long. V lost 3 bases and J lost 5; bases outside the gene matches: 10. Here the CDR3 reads CSARESGRFGDTQYF. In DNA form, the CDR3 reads TGCAGTGCTAGGGAGAGCGGGAGATTTGGAGATACGCAGTATTTT.

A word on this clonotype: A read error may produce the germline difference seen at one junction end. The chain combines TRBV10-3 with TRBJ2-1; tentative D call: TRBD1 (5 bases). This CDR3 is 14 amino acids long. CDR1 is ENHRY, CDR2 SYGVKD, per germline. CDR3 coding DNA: TGTGCCACCAGTCACCAGGGTCTCTACAATGAGCAGTTCTTC. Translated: CATSHQGLYNEQFF.

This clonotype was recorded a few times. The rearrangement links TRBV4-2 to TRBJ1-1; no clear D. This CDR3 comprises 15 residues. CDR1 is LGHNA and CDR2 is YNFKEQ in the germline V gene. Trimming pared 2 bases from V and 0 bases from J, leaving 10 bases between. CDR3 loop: CASSQSLQVNTEAFF. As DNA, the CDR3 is TGTGCCAGCAGCCAAAGTCTACAAGTGAACACTGAAGCTTTCTTT.

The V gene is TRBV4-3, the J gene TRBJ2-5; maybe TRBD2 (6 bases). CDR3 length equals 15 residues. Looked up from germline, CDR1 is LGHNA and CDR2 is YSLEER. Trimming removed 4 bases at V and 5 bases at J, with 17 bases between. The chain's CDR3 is CASSLSGGTSETQYF. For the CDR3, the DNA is TGCGCCAGCAGCCTCAGCGGTGGGACTTCGGAGACCCAGTACTTC.

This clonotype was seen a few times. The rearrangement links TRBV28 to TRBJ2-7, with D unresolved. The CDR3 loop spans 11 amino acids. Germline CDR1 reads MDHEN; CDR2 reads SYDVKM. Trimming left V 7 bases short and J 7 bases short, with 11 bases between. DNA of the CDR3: TGTGCCAGCACCGGGCGTGGAGAGCAGTACTTC. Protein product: CASTGRGEQYF.